These 9 T cell receptor beta chains originate from one sample sequenced in a study of blood T cell repertoires in COVID-19. Libraries were prepared by immunoSEQ multiplex PCR; TCRdb keeps only in-frame clonotypes and omits some of them. The sample holds over 200,000 clones, approximately 78% seen once. Sequences were obtained from peripheral blood. Every receptor here comes from a woman in her thirties or forties with acute or convalescent COVID-19.

In this sample, this clone turned up once. The chain employs TRBV5-8 and TRBJ2-7; TRBD2 might be the D (5 bases). Per germline, CDR1 SGHTS and CDR2 YDEGEE. Trimming shortened V by 0 bases and J by 1 base, and 11 bases separated the two germline ends. The CDR3 is 15 amino acids. The CDR3 nucleotides read TGTGCCAGCAGCTTGGATTCGGGGTGGTCCTACGAGCAGTACTTC. Its translation is CASSLDSGWSYEQYF.

The chain carries TRBV7-2 and TRBJ2-7; possible D gene TRBD2, 6 bases. The germline V and J ends were trimmed by 1 base and 3 bases, with 10 bases remaining between them. Germline loops: CDR1 SGHTA, CDR2 FQGNSA. This CDR3 is 14 amino acids long. The CDR3 DNA is TGTGCCAGCAGCTTAGAAGCGGGCGACTACGAGCAGTACTTC. As protein: CASSLEAGDYEQYF.

The V gene is TRBV9, the J gene TRBJ2-3; D might be TRBD1 (6 bases). Germline V gives CDR1 SGDLS, CDR2 YYNGEE. V gave up 3 bases and J gave up 4 bases, with 15 bases separating them. The CDR3 totals 15 residues. CDR3 DNA sequence: TGTGCCAGCAGCGATACAGGGTCAGGTGCAGATACGCAGTATTTT. Amino acid sequence: CASSDTGSGADTQYF.

This chain joins TRBV18 and TRBJ2-6; D possibly corresponds to TRBD1 (6 bases). V lost 1 base and J lost 0, with 13 bases in between. CDR1 is KGHSH and CDR2 is LQKENI in the germline V gene. CDR3 length: 18 residues. CDR3 in DNA: TGTGCCAGCTCACCACTTAGGACAGCCAGCTCTGGGGCCAACGTCCTGACTTTC. Translated: CASSPLRTASSGANVLTF.

As concerns this clone: In the same sample, other DNA sequences code for this CDR3. V and J are TRBV4-1 and TRBJ2-7; D gene uncertain. Germline V gene sequence: CDR1 MGHRA, CDR2 YSYEKL. The CDR3 sequence is 13 residues long. V was trimmed by 0 bases and J by 4 bases, leaving 7 bases between them. The CDR3 sequence: CASSQEAEYEQYF. CDR3 coding DNA: TGCGCCAGCAGCCAAGAGGCGGAGTACGAGCAGTACTTC.

A single count supports this clone. Other DNA sequences of this sample code for an identical CDR3. This chain links TRBV5-1 with TRBJ2-2; 9 bases align to TRBD1. Per germline, CDR1 SGHRS and CDR2 YFSETQ. The trim removed 0 bases at V and 0 bases at J, leaving 3 bases unmatched. The CDR3 runs to 17 residues. For the CDR3, the DNA is TGCGCCAGCAGCTTGGCCGGGGACAGGGCGAACACCGGGGAGCTGTTTTTT. It specifies CASSLAGDRANTGELFF.

The chain employs TRBV3-1 (or the pseudogene TRBV3-2) and TRBJ1-6, with 7 positions matching TRBD1. Germline CDR1 and CDR2: LGHDT and YNNKEL (reference sequence). This CDR3 is built from 17 residues. V lost 0 bases to trimming and J lost 7 bases; unmatched junction nucleotides: 9. The CDR3 region has the DNA TGTGCCAGCAGCCAAGATAGAGGGGGCGCATCGAATTCACCCCTCCACTTT. Amino acid sequence: CASSQDRGGASNSPLHF.

The chain joins TRBV27 to TRBJ1-6, with a tentative D call TRBD1 (6 bases). The V end lost 3 bases, the J end lost 9 bases, and 12 bases lay between the germline ends. The germline V gene encodes CDR1 MNHEY and CDR2 SMNVEV (reference sequence). This CDR3 is built from 14 residues. In nucleotides, the CDR3 is TGTGCCAGCAGTTTCTACAGGGAGGGTTCACCCCTCCACTTT. It yields the protein CASSFYREGSPLHF.

The chain employs TRBV30 and TRBJ1-2, with D possibly TRBD1 on 6 matching bases. The CDR3 has 14 residues. With 4 bases removed from V and 4 bases from J, the gap between germline ends came to 16 bases. Per germline, CDR1 GTSNPN and CDR2 SVGIG (reference sequence). The CDR3 bases are TGTGCCTGGACCCGCGGACAGATCTCCTATGGCTACACCTTC. Translating it yields CAWTRGQISYGYTF.